This T cell receptor beta chain emerged from a study of T-cell memory formation after mild COVID-19. The CDR3 contains 16 residues. Germline CDR1 reads MGHRA; CDR2 reads YSYEKL. Trimming left V 0 bases short and J 6 bases short, with 15 bases between. MiXCR, applied by TCRdb to the 5' RACE reads, yields one record per CDR3 protein. The data hold about 350,000 distinct CDR3 sequences, with roughly an eighth observed a single time. Sequencing was performed on PBMCs or a T cell subset sorted from them (not recorded which). The source is a man in his late teens or twenties who had mild COVID-19 (a few samples of this study predate the infection). Cell type and time point are not known. The chain joins TRBV4-1 to TRBJ1-5; D is possibly TRBD1 (5 bases). This CDR3 is CASSQDPGTVVQPQHF. The CDR3 bases are TGCGCCAGCAGCCAAGATCCAGGGACGGTTGTTCAGCCCCAGCATTTT.